The present T cell receptor beta chain was sequenced within a study of control samples from healthy donors and cancer patients. Deletions cut 0 bases from V and 9 bases from J, with 13 bases between. Germline CDR1 is SGHKS and CDR2 is YYEKEE (reference sequence). The CDR3 spans 14 residues. Assay used: immunoSEQ multiplex PCR; TCRdb lists only in-frame clones, some missing. The table lists approximately 100,000 clones, 85% of them singletons, with around 2.1% in the top ten. The TCR sequence derives from a woman aged 40 to 55 in good health. Sequencing was performed on blood. The chain uses TRBV5-5 and TRBJ1-3; the D gene is possibly TRBD1 (5 bases). Here the CDR3 DNA reads TGTGCCAGCAGCTTGGGACAGACTAGGGGCACCATATATTTT. Protein: CASSLGQTRGTIYF. The whole variable domain, remainder taken from reference TRBV5-5 and TRBJ1-3, is DAGVTQSPTHLIKTRGQQVTLRCSPISGHKSVSWYQQVLGQGPQFIFQYYEKEERGRGNFPDRFSARQFPNYSSELNVNALLLGDSALYLCASSLGQTRGTIYFGEGSWLTVV.